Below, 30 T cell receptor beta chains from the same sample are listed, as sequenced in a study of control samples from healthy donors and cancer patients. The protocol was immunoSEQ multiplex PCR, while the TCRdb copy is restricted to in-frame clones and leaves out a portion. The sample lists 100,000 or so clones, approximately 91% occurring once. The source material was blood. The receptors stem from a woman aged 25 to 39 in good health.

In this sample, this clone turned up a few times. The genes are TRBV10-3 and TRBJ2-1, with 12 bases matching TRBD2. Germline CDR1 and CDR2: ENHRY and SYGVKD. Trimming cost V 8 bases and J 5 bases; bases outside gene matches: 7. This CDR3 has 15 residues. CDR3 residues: CAIGRLAGAHNEQFF. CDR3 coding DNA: TGTGCCATCGGCCGACTAGCGGGGGCACACAATGAGCAGTTCTTC.

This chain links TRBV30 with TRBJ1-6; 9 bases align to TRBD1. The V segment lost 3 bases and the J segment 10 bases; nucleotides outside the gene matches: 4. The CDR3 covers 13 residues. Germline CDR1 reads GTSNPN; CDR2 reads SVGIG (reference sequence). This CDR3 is CAWRTGGESPLHF. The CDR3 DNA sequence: TGTGCCTGGAGAACAGGGGGCGAATCACCCCTCCACTTT.

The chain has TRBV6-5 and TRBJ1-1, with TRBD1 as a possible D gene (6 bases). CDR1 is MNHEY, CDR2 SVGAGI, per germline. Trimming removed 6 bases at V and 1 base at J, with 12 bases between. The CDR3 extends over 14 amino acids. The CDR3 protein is CASSAGATNTEAFF. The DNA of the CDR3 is TGTGCCAGCAGCGCAGGGGCAACGAACACTGAAGCTTTCTTT.

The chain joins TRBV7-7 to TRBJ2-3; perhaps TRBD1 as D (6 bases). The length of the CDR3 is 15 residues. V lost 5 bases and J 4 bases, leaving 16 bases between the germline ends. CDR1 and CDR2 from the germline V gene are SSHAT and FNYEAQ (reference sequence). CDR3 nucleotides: TGTGCCAGCAGCAGGACAGAGTCCTTGGCAGATACGCAGTATTTT. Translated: CASSRTESLADTQYF.

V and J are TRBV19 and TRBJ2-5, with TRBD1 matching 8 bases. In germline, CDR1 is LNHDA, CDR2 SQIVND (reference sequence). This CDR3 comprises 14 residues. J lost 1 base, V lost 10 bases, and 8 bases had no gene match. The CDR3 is CATRRQGPQETQYF. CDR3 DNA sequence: TGTGCCACCCGTCGACAGGGGCCCCAAGAGACCCAGTACTTC.

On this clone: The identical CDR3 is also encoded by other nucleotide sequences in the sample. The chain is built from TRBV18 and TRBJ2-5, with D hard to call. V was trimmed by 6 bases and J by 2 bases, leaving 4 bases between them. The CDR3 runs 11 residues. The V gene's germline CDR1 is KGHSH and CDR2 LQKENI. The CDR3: CASSPQETQYF. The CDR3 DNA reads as TGTGCCAGCTCCCCTCAAGAGACCCAGTACTTC.

The CDR3 here is CASSYSGTLKHNEQFF. CDR3 in DNA: TGTGCCAGCAGTTATTCCGGGACCCTAAAACACAATGAGCAGTTCTTC. This chain connects TRBV6-5 to TRBJ2-1; D is perhaps TRBD1 or TRBD2 (5 bases each). CDR1 and CDR2 from the germline V gene are MNHEY and SVGAGI. CDR3 length equals 16 residues. V lost 3 bases and J 5 bases, leaving 17 bases between the germline ends.

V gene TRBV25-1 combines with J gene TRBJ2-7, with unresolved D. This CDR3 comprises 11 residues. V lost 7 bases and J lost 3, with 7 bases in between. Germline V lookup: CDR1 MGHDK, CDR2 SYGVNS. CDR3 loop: CASIEDYEQYF. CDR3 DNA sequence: TGTGCCAGCATCGAAGACTACGAGCAGTACTTC.

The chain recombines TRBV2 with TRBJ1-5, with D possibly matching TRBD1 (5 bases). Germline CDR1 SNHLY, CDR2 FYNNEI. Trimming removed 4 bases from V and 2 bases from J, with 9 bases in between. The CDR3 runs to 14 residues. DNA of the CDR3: TGTGCCAGCAGTGGTCAGGGAGGCAATCAGCCCCAGCATTTT. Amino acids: CASSGQGGNQPQHF.

The CDR3 sequence: CATRLVVTGELFF. CDR3 DNA sequence: TGCGCCACCCGCTTGGTCGTCACCGGGGAGCTGTTTTTT. This sequence joins TRBV5-1 and TRBJ2-2; no clear D. Trimming shortened V by 9 bases and J by 4 bases, and 13 bases separated the two germline ends. CDR1 and CDR2 (germline): SGHRS, YFSETQ. This CDR3 has 13 amino acids.

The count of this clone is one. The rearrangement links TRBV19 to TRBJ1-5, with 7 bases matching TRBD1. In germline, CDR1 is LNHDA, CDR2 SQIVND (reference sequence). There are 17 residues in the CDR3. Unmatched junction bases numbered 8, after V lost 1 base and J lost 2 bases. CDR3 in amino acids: CASSIATGKGGNQPQHF. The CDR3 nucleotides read TGTGCCAGTAGTATAGCGACAGGGAAAGGGGGCAATCAGCCCCAGCATTTT.

CDR3 DNA: TGTGCCAGCTCACCAGACAGTAGTAGTTCACCCCTCCACTTT. The encoded protein is CASSPDSSSSPLHF. The rearrangement uses TRBV18 and TRBJ1-6; D perhaps matches TRBD1 (5 bases). The CDR3 covers 14 residues. Germline CDR1 and CDR2: KGHSH and LQKENI. Trimming stripped 2 bases from V and 9 bases from J, with 11 bases between.

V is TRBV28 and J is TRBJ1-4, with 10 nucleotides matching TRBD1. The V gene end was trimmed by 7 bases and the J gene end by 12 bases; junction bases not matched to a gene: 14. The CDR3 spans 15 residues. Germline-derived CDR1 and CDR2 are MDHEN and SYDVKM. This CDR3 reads CASIGTGTGDHELFF. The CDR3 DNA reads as TGTGCCAGCATAGGGACCGGGACAGGGGACCATGAACTGTTTTTT. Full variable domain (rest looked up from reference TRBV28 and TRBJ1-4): DVKVTQSSRYLVKRTGEKVFLECVQDMDHENMFWYRQDPGLGLRLIYFSYDVKMKEKGDIPEGYSVSREKKERFSLILESASTNQTSMYLCASIGTGTGDHELFFGSGTQLSVL.

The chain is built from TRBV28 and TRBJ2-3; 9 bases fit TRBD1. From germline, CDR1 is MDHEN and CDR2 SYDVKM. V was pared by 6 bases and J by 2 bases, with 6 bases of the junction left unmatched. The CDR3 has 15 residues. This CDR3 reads CASRGTGLTTDTQYF. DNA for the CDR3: TGTGCCAGCAGGGGGACAGGGTTAACCACAGATACGCAGTATTTT.

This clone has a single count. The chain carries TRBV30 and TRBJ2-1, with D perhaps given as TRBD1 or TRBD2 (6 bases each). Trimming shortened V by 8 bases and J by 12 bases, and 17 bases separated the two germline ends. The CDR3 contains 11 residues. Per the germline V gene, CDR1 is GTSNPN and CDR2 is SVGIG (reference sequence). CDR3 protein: CAQRGDRGQFF. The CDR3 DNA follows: TGTGCCCAGAGGGGGGATCGCGGGCAGTTCTTC.

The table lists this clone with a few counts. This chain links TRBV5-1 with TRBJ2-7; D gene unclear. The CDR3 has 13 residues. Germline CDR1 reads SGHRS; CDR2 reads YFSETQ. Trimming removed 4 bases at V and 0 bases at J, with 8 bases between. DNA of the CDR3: TGCGCCAGCAGCCCAGACTCCTCCTACGAGCAGTACTTC. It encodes CASSPDSSYEQYF.

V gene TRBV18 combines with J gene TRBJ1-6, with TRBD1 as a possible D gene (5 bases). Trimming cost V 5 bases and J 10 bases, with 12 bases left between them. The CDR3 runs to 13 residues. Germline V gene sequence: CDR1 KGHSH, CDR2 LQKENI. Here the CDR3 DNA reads TGTGCCAGCTCAGGGCAGGGAGGGTCACCCCTCCACTTT. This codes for CASSGQGGSPLHF.

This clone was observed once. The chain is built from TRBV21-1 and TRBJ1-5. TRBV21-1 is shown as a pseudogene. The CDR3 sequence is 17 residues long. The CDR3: CASSKEYRTGGSQPQHF. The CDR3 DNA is TGTGCCAGCAGCAAAGAATATAGGACCGGAGGATCTCAGCCCCAGCATTTT.

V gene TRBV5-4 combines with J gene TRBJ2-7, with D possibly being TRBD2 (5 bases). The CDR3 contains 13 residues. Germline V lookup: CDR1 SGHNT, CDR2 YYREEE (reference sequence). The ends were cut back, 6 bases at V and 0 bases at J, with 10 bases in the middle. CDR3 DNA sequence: TGTGCCAGCACCTCGGGGTTCTCCTACGAGCAGTACTTC. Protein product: CASTSGFSYEQYF.

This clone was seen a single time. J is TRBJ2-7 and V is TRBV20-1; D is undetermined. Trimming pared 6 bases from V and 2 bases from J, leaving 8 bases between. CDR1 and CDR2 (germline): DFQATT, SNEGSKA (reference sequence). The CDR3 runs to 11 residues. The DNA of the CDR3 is TGCAGTGCCTTAACTGCCTACGAGCAGTACTTC. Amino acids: CSALTAYEQYF.

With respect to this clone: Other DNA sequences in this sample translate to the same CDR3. CDR3 protein: CASSAGTGVNQPQHF. CDR3 nucleotides: TGTGCCAGCAGCGCGGGGACAGGGGTCAATCAGCCCCAGCATTTT. J is TRBJ1-5 and V is TRBV9; 10 nucleotides match TRBD1. The CDR3 sequence is 15 residues long. The trim removed 3 bases at V and 3 bases at J, leaving 3 bases unmatched. CDR1 and CDR2 from the germline V gene are SGDLS and YYNGEE.

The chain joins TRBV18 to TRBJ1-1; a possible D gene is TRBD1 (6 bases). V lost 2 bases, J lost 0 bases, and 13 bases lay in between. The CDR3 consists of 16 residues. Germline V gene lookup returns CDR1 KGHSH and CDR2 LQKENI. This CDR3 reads CASSPVKRGMNTEAFF. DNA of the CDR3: TGTGCCAGCTCACCAGTCAAGAGGGGGATGAACACTGAAGCTTTCTTT.

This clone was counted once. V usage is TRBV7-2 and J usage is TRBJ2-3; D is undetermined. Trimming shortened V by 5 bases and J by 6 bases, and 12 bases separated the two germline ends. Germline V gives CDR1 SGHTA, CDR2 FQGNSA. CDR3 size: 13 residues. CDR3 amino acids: CASSDSGYDTQYF. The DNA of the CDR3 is TGTGCCAGCAGCGACTCAGGTTATGATACGCAGTATTTT.

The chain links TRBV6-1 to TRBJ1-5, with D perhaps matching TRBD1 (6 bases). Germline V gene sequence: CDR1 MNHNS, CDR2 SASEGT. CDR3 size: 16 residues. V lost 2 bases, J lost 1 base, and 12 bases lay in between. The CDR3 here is CASSERRGASNQPQHF. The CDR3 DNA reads TGTGCCAGCAGTGAAAGGAGGGGGGCGAGCAATCAGCCCCAGCATTTT.

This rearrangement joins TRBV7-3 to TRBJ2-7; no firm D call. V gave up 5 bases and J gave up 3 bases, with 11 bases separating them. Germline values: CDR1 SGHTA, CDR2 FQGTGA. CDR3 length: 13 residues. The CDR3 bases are TGTGCCAGCAGCCAAACCGGTAACTACGAGCAGTACTTC. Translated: CASSQTGNYEQYF.

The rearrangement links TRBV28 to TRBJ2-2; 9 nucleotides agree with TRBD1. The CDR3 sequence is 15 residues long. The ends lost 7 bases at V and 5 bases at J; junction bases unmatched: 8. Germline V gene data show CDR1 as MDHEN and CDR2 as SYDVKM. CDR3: CASNGGTGNTGELFF. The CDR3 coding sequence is TGTGCCAGCAATGGCGGGACAGGGAATACCGGGGAGCTGTTTTTT.

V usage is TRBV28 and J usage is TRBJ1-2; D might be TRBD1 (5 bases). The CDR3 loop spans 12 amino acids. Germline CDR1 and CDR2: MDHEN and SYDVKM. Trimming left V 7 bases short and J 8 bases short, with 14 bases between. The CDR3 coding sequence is TGTGCCAGCACCTTGGGTCAGGGAGGCTACACCTTC. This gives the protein CASTLGQGGYTF.

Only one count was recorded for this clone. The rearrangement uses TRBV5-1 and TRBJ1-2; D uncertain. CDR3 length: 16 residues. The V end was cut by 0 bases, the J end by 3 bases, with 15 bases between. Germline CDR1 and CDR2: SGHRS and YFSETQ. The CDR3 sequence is CASSLAGWSADYGYTF. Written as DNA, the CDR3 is TGCGCCAGCAGCTTGGCGGGCTGGTCGGCAGACTATGGCTACACCTTC.

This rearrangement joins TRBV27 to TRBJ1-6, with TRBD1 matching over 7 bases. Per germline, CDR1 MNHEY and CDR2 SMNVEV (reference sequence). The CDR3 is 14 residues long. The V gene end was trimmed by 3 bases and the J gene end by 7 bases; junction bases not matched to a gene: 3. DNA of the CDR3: TGTGCCAGCAGTTTCGACAGGGACAATTCACCCCTCCACTTT. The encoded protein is CASSFDRDNSPLHF.

CDR3 sequence reads: CATSDARGNTIYF. DNA for the CDR3: TGTGCCACCAGTGACGCGAGAGGAAACACCATATATTTT. The chain couples TRBV24-1 to TRBJ1-3; D gene uncertain. Germline V gene lookup returns CDR1 KGHDR and CDR2 SFDVKD. There are 13 residues in the CDR3. V gave up 4 bases and J gave up 4 bases, with 7 bases separating them.